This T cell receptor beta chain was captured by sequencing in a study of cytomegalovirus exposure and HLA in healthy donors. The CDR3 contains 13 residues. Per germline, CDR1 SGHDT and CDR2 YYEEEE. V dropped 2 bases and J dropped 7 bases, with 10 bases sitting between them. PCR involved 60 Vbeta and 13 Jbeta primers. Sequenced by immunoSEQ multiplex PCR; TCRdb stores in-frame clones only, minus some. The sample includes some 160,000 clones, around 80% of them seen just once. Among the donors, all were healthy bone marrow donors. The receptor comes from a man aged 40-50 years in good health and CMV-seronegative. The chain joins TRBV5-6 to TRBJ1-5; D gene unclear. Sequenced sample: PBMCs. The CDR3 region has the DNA TGTGCCAGCAGCTTAGGCGGGGTACAGCCCCAGCATTTT. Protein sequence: CASSLGGVQPQHF. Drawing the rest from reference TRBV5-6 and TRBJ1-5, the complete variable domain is DAGVTQSPTHLIKTRGQQVTLRCSPKSGHDTVSWYQQALGQGPQFIFQYYEEEERQRGNFPDRFSGHQFPNYSSELNVNALLLGDSALYLCASSLGGVQPQHFGDGTRLSIL.